The 11 T cell receptor beta chains below were found in one sample sequenced in a study of blood T cell repertoires in COVID-19. Assay used: immunoSEQ multiplex PCR; TCRdb lists only in-frame clones, some missing. The sample lists about 250,000 clones, roughly 91% occurring once. Sample: peripheral blood. All receptors derive from a woman in her thirties or forties who had recovered from COVID-19.

This clone showed up just a few times. The chain is built from TRBV24-1 and TRBJ1-4; D remains ambiguous. Germline V CDR1 and CDR2: KGHDR, SFDVKD. The CDR3 covers 13 residues. With 3 bases removed from V and 9 bases from J, the gap between germline ends came to 10 bases. CDR3 DNA sequence: TGTGCCACCAGTGATGGTGCGGTACAAAAACTGTTTTTT. Its translation is CATSDGAVQKLFF.

The rearrangement links TRBV2 to TRBJ2-2; perhaps TRBD2 as D (5 bases). Per germline, CDR1 SNHLY and CDR2 FYNNEI. V lost 6 bases and J lost 0, with 8 bases in between. This CDR3 is 14 amino acids long. CDR3 protein: CASRRAANTGELFF. The CDR3, as DNA: TGTGCCAGCAGGCGGGCCGCGAACACCGGGGAGCTGTTTTTT.

The CDR3 nucleotides are TGTGCCAGCAGCCTTAGGACTACCGGATCCTACGAGCAGTACTTC. Protein sequence: CASSLRTTGSYEQYF. The rearrangement links TRBV21-1 to TRBJ2-7; TRBD2, the table's D call, lacks a check against the DNA. TRBV21-1 is a documented pseudogene. This CDR3 contains 15 residues.

V is TRBV6-5 and J is TRBJ2-5, with 7 bases fitting TRBD1. Germline CDR1 reads MNHEY; CDR2 reads SVGAGI. The trim removed 6 bases at V and 5 bases at J, leaving 6 bases unmatched. The CDR3 covers 13 residues. The CDR3 sequence is CASRNRGSETQYF. The CDR3 DNA is TGTGCCAGCAGAAACAGGGGATCGGAGACCCAGTACTTC.

The J gene is TRBJ2-2, the V gene TRBV10-3; TRBD2 matches at 14 bases. The germline CDR1 and CDR2 sequences are ENHRY and SYGVKD. The CDR3 covers 14 residues. J lost 6 bases, V lost 10 bases, and 4 bases had no gene match. This CDR3 reads CATRGLAGAGELFF. In DNA, the CDR3 is TGTGCCACCCGGGGACTAGCGGGAGCCGGGGAGCTGTTTTTT.

This chain joins TRBV3-1 (or the pseudogene TRBV3-2) and TRBJ1-2; D is undetermined. Trimming left V 1 base short and J 2 bases short, with 11 bases between. Germline V CDR1 and CDR2: LGHDT, YNNKEL (reference sequence). This CDR3 is built from 15 residues. DNA for the CDR3: TGTGCCAGCAGCCAAGGGGGTCGCGGGAACTATGGCTACACCTTC. Protein product: CASSQGGRGNYGYTF.

The chain joins TRBV3-1 (or the pseudogene TRBV3-2) to TRBJ2-1; possible D gene TRBD1, 6 bases. Per germline, CDR1 LGHDT and CDR2 YNNKEL (reference sequence). Deletions cut 1 base from V and 10 bases from J, with 20 bases between. The CDR3 has 16 amino acids. CDR3 coding DNA: TGTGCCAGCAGCCAAGCCCCACTTCTAACAGGGCGCGAGCAGTTCTTC. Protein sequence: CASSQAPLLTGREQFF.

This chain links TRBV29-1 with TRBJ2-1; 9 bases fit TRBD1. Trimming at V came to 6 bases and at J to 2 bases, leaving 20 bases not matched to a gene. Germline V gene data show CDR1 as SQVTM and CDR2 as ANQGSEA. The CDR3 contains 19 residues. CDR3 in DNA: TGCAGCGTAGGGACCTCCGGACAGGGGTCTTCCCCGACCTACAATGAGCAGTTCTTC. Its translation: CSVGTSGQGSSPTYNEQFF.

The CDR3 loop is CASSMGGANTEAFF. CDR3 DNA sequence: TGTGCCAGTAGTATGGGAGGGGCGAACACTGAAGCTTTCTTT. The chain recombines TRBV19 with TRBJ1-1, with D possibly being TRBD1 (5 bases). This CDR3 comprises 14 residues. The V end was cut by 3 bases, the J end by 1 base, with 9 bases between. Looked up from germline, CDR1 is LNHDA and CDR2 is SQIVND (reference sequence).

The chain links TRBV5-1 to TRBJ2-7, with 7 nucleotides matching TRBD2. Germline-derived CDR1 and CDR2 are SGHRS and YFSETQ. V was clipped by 4 bases and J by 7 bases; unmatched bases: 17. CDR3 length equals 16 residues. In nucleotides, the CDR3 is TGCGCCAGCAGCCTTCGGGGCGGGAGCGCGTCGGGGGAGCAGTACTTC. Amino acid sequence: CASSLRGGSASGEQYF.

V gene TRBV3-1 (or the pseudogene TRBV3-2) combines with J gene TRBJ1-2, with D unresolved. V was pared by 3 bases and J by 4 bases, with 9 bases between. The CDR3 length is 13 residues. From germline, CDR1 is LGHDT and CDR2 YNNKEL (reference sequence). The CDR3 region is CASSHGGSYGYTF. CDR3 DNA: TGTGCCAGCAGCCACGGAGGGTCCTATGGCTACACCTTC.